These T cell receptor beta chains were read from a single sample in a study of T cell responses to AZD1222 COVID-19 vaccine. Data came from immunoSEQ multiplex PCR; TCRdb stores just in-frame clones and leaves some out. Of around 160,000 clones listed, approximately 94% were seen once; the top ten hold roughly 5.6%. The sequencing here drew on peripheral blood, taken 28 days after the second AZD1222 dose. These receptors all come from an adult who received the AZD1222 COVID-19 vaccine. Both conserved end residues are part of each CDR3. The D gene is left open where the match is weak. A row's size may be missing; if present it is once, few, many or a size class.

V gene	CDR3 length	D gene	clone size	J gene	CDR3 protein	CDR3 DNA
TRBV30	18	TRBD1	NA	TRBJ1-2	CAWSLMTGTGVALYGYTF	TGTGCCTGGAGTTTAATGACCGGGACAGGGGTTGCCCTATATGGCTACACCTTC
TRBV6-1	11	NA	NA	TRBJ1-1	CASSEKAEAFF	TGTGCCAGCAGTGAAAAAGCTGAAGCTTTCTTT
TRBV2	12	NA	NA	TRBJ2-3	CASSELQGTQYF	TGTGCCAGCAGTGAACTCCAGGGTACGCAGTATTTT
TRBV5-1	14	NA	NA	TRBJ1-6	CASRAGQTNSPLHF	TGCGCCAGCAGAGCTGGACAGACAAATTCACCCCTCCACTTT
TRBV6-5	14	TRBD1	NA	TRBJ2-1	CASRRDSSYNEQFF	TGTGCCAGCAGACGGGACAGCTCCTACAATGAGCAGTTCTTC
TRBV5-6	14	TRBD2	NA	TRBJ2-1	CASSFLAGPGEQFF	TGTGCCAGCAGTTTTCTAGCGGGGCCTGGGGAGCAGTTCTTC
TRBV9	13	TRBD2	NA	TRBJ2-3	CASEREGGDTQYF	TGTGCCAGCGAGCGGGAGGGGGGAGATACGCAGTATTTT
TRBV9	14	NA	NA	TRBJ2-1	CASSPRGGAAEQFF	TGTGCCTCATCCCCCAGGGGGGGGGCCGCTGAGCAGTTCTTC
TRBV5-1	14	NA	NA	TRBJ1-1	CASSLAGTTYGAFF	TGCGCCAGCAGCTTGGCAGGGACAACTTACGGGGCTTTCTTT
TRBV6-5	16	TRBD1	NA	TRBJ1-2	CASSYSRTGFDYGYTF	TGTGCCAGCAGTTACTCTCGGACAGGGTTTGACTATGGCTACACCTTC
TRBV11-2	14	TRBD1	NA	TRBJ1-1	CASARGGQGAEAFF	TGTGCCAGCGCCCGCGGGGGACAGGGGGCTGAAGCTTTCTTT
TRBV3-1/TRBV3-2	14	NA	once	TRBJ1-4	CASSREGTSGGLFF	TGTGCCAGCAGCCGTGAGGGGACATCGGGGGGACTGTTTTTT
TRBV7-2	17	NA	NA	TRBJ2-1	CASSPAIRASANNEQFF	TGTGCCAGCAGCCCCGCGATAAGGGCTAGCGCTAACAATGAGCAGTTCTTC
TRBV28	14	NA	NA	TRBJ2-6	CASSGSSGANVLTF	TGTGCCAGCAGCGGCTCCTCTGGGGCCAACGTCCTGACTTTC
TRBV7-2	15	NA	NA	TRBJ2-3	CASSLTGRHTDTQYF	TGTGCCAGCAGCTTAACCGGACGGCACACAGATACGCAGTATTTT
TRBV7-3	15	NA	NA	TRBJ2-7	CASSLNGARNYEQYF	TGTGCCAGCAGCTTAAATGGTGCACGGAACTACGAGCAGTACTTC
TRBV19	14	NA	NA	TRBJ1-5	CASSKGRNSQPQHF	TGTGCCAGTAGTAAGGGGAGGAACAGTCAGCCCCAGCATTTT
TRBV25-1	12	NA	few	TRBJ2-7	CASSGDLYEQYF	TGTGCCAGCAGTGGAGATCTCTACGAGCAGTACTTC
TRBV6-1	13	NA	NA	TRBJ2-7	CASSENGGYEQYF	TGTGCCAGCAGTGAAAATGGAGGTTACGAGCAGTACTTC
TRBV4-2	17	TRBD1	NA	TRBJ2-2	CASSQDGTGGNTGELFF	TGTGCCAGCAGCCAGGACGGGACAGGGGGCAACACCGGGGAGCTGTTTTTT
TRBV19	14	NA	NA	TRBJ1-6	CASSFARGESPLHF	TGTGCCAGTAGTTTCGCGAGAGGGGAATCACCCCTCCACTTT
TRBV3-1/TRBV3-2	17	TRBD2	NA	TRBJ2-7	CASSQGSLAGGTYEQYF	TGTGCCAGCAGCCAAGGCTCTCTAGCGGGAGGCACCTACGAGCAGTACTTC
TRBV29-1	14	NA	NA	TRBJ1-1	CSVEVVGLNTEAFF	TGCAGCGTTGAGGTTGTCGGGTTAAACACTGAAGCTTTCTTT
TRBV2	13	NA	NA	TRBJ1-5	CASSAHSNQPQHF	TGTGCCAGCAGTGCTCACAGCAATCAGCCCCAGCATTTT
TRBV30	14	TRBD1	NA	TRBJ1-5	CAWRRGTGTQPQHF	TGTGCCTGGAGAAGGGGGACAGGGACCCAGCCCCAGCATTTT
TRBV10-3	14	NA	NA	TRBJ2-7	CAISAGTATYEQYF	TGTGCCATCAGTGCAGGGACCGCTACCTACGAGCAGTACTTC
TRBV9	16	NA	NA	TRBJ1-2	CASSVASGVGSYGYTF	TGTGCCAGCAGCGTAGCTTCTGGGGTCGGGTCTTATGGCTACACCTTC
TRBV7-2	14	TRBD1	NA	TRBJ1-3	CASSLLQGGNTIYF	TGTGCCAGCAGCTTACTACAGGGGGGAAACACCATATATTTT
TRBV4-3	12	NA	NA	TRBJ1-2	CASSPGGYGYTF	TGCGCCAGCAGCCCCGGGGGCTATGGCTACACCTTC
TRBV3-1/TRBV3-2	15	TRBD1	NA	TRBJ1-2	CASSPFPGQGDGYTF	TGTGCCAGCAGCCCTTTCCCGGGACAGGGGGATGGCTACACCTTC
TRBV28	15	NA	NA	TRBJ1-5	CASLWEGRINQPQHF	TGTGCCAGTCTTTGGGAGGGTCGAATCAATCAGCCCCAGCATTTT
TRBV14	15	NA	NA	TRBJ2-1	CASSQGGGGRNEQFF	TGTGCCAGCAGCCAAGGCGGAGGGGGCAGGAATGAGCAGTTCTTC
TRBV5-1	14	TRBD1	NA	TRBJ1-1	CASGRDRANTEAFF	TGCGCCAGCGGCCGGGACAGGGCGAACACTGAAGCTTTCTTT
TRBV7-2	16	NA	NA	TRBJ1-3	CASSSFPVSSGNTIYF	TGTGCCAGCAGCTCATTTCCGGTTAGCTCTGGAAACACCATATATTTT
TRBV18	13	NA	NA	TRBJ2-1	CASSPNPSNEQFF	TGTGCCAGCTCACCAAACCCCAGCAATGAGCAGTTCTTC
TRBV5-1	14	TRBD1	NA	TRBJ2-7	CASSLAGQNYEQYF	TGCGCCAGCAGCTTGGCGGGACAGAACTACGAGCAGTACTTC
TRBV5-1	16	TRBD2	NA	TRBJ2-5	CASSLSGRADTETQYF	TGCGCCAGCAGCCTTAGCGGGAGGGCCGATACCGAGACCCAGTACTTC
TRBV2	16	NA	NA	TRBJ2-5	CATYEGLKGYQETQYF	TGTGCCACCTACGAAGGACTAAAGGGGTACCAAGAGACCCAGTACTTC
TRBV14	12	NA	few	TRBJ1-1	CASSLGSGVAFF	TGTGCCAGCAGCCTGGGCAGCGGGGTGGCTTTCTTT
TRBV28	12	TRBD2	NA	TRBJ2-7	CATVAGVREQYF	TGTGCCACCGTAGCGGGAGTAAGAGAGCAGTACTTC
TRBV5-8	12	NA	few	TRBJ2-1	CACGWDNNEQFF	TGTGCCTGCGGTTGGGACAACAATGAGCAGTTCTTC